The present entry profiles one T cell receptor beta chain with its context. The antigen is not known. The CDR3 has 14 residues. In germline, CDR1 is SGDLS, CDR2 YYNGEE. Trimming at V came to 4 bases and at J to 2 bases, leaving 6 bases not matched to a gene. These data originate in a study of radiotherapy plus CTLA-4 blockade in lung cancer. Study background: Of all patients, under 20% responded objectively and approximately 31% showed disease control.

Enrolled patients, whose metastatic non-small-cell lung cancer was chemo-refractory, received focal radiation plus CTLA-4 blockade with ipilimumab. Assay: immunoSEQ multiplex PCR; the TCRdb copy retains only in-frame clones and omits some. In the table there are around 78,000 clones, 60% to 85% of which are singletons. Study findings and constraints: Once radiotherapy plus ipilimumab had been given, TCR clones derived from tumor expanded in blood.

The source was peripheral blood, collected from a patient treated with radiotherapy plus ipilimumab. The receptor comes from a human donor with non-small cell lung cancer who had a partial response to radiotherapy plus ipilimumab. Some clones in this sample may be carry-over from other donors' samples. The chain links TRBV9 to TRBJ2-7; TRBD1 matches at 7 bases. The CDR3 bases are TGTGCCAGCAGCCCCGGGACAGCGCCCTACGAGCAGTACTTC. It translates to CASSPGTAPYEQYF.